A single T cell receptor beta chain is shown here with its context. The data derive from a study of cytomegalovirus exposure and HLA in healthy donors. In germline, CDR1 is SGHAT, CDR2 FQNNGV. Trimming removed 5 bases at V and 7 bases at J, with 11 bases between. This CDR3 has 12 residues. Generated by immunoSEQ multiplex PCR, the TCRdb table keeps only in-frame clones and is missing some. This sample has tens of thousands of clones; more than 90% occur once, and the top ten carry 1% to 1.2%. The material sequenced was PBMCs. The chain has TRBV11-2 and TRBJ1-1; D is possibly TRBD1 (5 bases). This TCR was recovered from a man aged 18 to 35 in good health and CMV-seronegative. The CDR3 is CASSQSDSEAFF. CDR3 nucleotide sequence: TGTGCCAGCAGCCAATCCGACAGTGAAGCTTTCTTT. Using reference TRBV11-2 and TRBJ1-1 for the parts outside the CDR3, the full variable domain is EAGVAQSPRYKIIEKRQSVAFWCNPISGHATLYWYQQILGQGPKLLIQFQNNGVVDDSQLPKDRFSAERLKGVDSTLKIQPAKLEDSAVYLCASSQSDSEAFFGQGTRLTVV.